This T cell receptor beta chain was identified in a study of human thymus T cells. Thymic tissue was derived from resections collected during corrective heart surgery. Each of the donors was a healthy Finnish infant who was undergoing open corrective cardiac surgery for congenital heart defects. This CDR3 is 16 amino acids long. CDR1 and CDR2 (germline): SGHRS, YFSETQ. The V end was cut by 0 bases, the J end by 0 bases, with 12 bases between. Data came from immunoSEQ multiplex PCR; TCRdb stores just in-frame clones and leaves some out. The data contain fewer than 85,000 clones, over 85% of them seen just once; the ten biggest clones take up approximately 0.032%. Study conclusions and caveats: Thymic and blood repertoires seemed to favor certain V and J genes. Related research described thymic repertoires that were highly overlapping among unrelated individuals.

With respect to this clone: Its antigen is not identified.

The V and J genes are TRBV5-1 and TRBJ2-5; D gene ambiguous. This TCR came from a girl under three years old with a congenital heart defect but otherwise immunologically healthy. Input material: thymus tissue. Here the CDR3 DNA reads TGCGCCAGCAGCTTGGAATCGGGCGGTGACCAAGAGACCCAGTACTTC. Encoded protein: CASSLESGGDQETQYF.